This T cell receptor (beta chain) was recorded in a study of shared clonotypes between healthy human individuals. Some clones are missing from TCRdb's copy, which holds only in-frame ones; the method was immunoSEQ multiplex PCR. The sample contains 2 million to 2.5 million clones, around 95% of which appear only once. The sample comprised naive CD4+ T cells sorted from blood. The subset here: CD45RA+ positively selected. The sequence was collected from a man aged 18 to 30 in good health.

The CDR3 nucleotides read TGCGCCAGCAGCATAGGACAGGGTCGGAAAACTGAAGCTTTCTTT. Protein product: CASSIGQGRKTEAFF. This chain joins TRBV5-1 and TRBJ1-1; 8 bases match TRBD1. The CDR3 runs 15 residues. The germline gives CDR1 SGHRS, CDR2 YFSETQ. V gave up 4 bases and J gave up 5 bases; unmatched junction bases: 10.